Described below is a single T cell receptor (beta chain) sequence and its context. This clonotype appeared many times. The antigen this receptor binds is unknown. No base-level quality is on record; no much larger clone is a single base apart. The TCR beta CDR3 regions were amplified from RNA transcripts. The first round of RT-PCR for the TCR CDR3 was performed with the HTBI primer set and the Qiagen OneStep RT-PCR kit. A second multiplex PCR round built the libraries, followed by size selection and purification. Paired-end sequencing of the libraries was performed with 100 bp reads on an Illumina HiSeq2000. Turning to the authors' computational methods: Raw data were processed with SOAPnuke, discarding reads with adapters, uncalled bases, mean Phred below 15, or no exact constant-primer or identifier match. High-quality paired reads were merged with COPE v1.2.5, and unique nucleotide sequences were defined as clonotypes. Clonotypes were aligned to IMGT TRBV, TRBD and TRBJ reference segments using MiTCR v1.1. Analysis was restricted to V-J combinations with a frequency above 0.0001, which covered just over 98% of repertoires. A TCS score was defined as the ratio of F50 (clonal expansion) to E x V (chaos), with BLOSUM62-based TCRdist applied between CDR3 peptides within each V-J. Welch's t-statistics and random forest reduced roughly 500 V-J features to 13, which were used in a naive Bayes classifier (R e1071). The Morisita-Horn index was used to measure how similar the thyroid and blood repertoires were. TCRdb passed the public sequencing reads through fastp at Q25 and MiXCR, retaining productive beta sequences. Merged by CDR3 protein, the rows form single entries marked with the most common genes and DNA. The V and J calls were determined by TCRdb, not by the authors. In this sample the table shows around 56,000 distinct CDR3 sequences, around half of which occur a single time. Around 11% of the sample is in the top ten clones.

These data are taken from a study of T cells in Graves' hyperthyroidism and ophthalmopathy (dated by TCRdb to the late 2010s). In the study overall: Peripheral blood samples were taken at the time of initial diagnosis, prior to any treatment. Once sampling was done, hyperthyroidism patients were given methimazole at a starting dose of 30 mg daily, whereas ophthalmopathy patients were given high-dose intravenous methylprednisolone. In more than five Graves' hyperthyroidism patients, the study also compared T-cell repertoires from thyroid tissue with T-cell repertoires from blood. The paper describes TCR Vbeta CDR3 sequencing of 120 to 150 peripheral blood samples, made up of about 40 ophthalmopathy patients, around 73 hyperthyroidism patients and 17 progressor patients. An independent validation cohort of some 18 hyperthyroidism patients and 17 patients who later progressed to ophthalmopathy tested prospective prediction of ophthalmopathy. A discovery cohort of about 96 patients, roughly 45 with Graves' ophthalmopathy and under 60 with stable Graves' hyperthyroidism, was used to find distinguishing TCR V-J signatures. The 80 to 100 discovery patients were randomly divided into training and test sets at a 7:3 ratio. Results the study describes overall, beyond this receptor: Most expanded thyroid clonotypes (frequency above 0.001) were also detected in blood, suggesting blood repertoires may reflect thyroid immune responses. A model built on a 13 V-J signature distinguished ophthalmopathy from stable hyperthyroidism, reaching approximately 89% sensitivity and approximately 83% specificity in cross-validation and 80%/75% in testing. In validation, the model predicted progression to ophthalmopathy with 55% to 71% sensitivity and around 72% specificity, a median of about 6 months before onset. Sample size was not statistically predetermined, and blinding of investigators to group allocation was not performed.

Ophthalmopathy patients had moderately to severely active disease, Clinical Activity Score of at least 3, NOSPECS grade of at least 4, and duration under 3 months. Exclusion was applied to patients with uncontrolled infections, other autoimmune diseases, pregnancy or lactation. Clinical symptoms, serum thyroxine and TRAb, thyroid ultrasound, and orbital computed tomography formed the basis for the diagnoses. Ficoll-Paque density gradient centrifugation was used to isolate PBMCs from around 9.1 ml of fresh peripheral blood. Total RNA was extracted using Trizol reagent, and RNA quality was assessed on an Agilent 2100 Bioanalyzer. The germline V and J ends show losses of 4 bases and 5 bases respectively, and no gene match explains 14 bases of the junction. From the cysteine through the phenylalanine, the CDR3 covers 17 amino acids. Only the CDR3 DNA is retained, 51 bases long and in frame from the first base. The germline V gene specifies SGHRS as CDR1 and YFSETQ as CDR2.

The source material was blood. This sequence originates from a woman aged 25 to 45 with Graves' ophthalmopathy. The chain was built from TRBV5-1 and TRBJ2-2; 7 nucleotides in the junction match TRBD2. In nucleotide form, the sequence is TGCGCCAGCAGCCCGCTCTCGGGGGAGGGATTAACCGGGGAGCTGTTTTTT. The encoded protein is CASSPLSGEGLTGELFF.